The 18 T cell receptor beta chains below come from one sample, sequenced in a study of identical twins. TCRdb re-called the 5' RACE reads through MiXCR, storing one row per CDR3 protein. The sample has around 570,000 distinct CDR3 sequences; roughly 9.5% are singletons. The sample was also linked to a second study, of yellow fever vaccine responses in identical twins.

Sample: PBMCs. The source of these receptors is a woman between 18 and 29 years old in good health.

This clonotype appeared many times. The rearrangement uses TRBV12-3 or TRBV12-4 and TRBJ2-7; the D is unclear. The ends were cut back, 7 bases at V and 0 bases at J, with 19 bases in the middle. This CDR3 is 16 amino acids long. The CDR3 DNA reads as TGTGCCAGCATGGCCTACAGTGGGTTACACTCCTACGAGCAGTACTTC. This gives the protein CASMAYSGLHSYEQYF.

This clonotype occurred a few times. The V call is TRBV7-6, the J call TRBJ2-5; 10 bases fit TRBD2. CDR1 is SGHVS, CDR2 FNYEAQ, per germline. The CDR3 runs to 15 residues. The J segment lost 2 bases and the V segment lost 5 bases, leaving 5 bases of the junction unmatched. CDR3 in DNA: TGTGCCAGCAGCCCCCTAGCGGGGGTTCAAGAGACCCAGTACTTC. It specifies CASSPLAGVQETQYF.

This clonotype was seen many times. This chain uses TRBV6-2 or TRBV6-3 with TRBJ2-1, with TRBD2 matching 14 bases. This CDR3 is 15 amino acids long. Trimming took 5 bases from V and 12 from J; bases not matched to a gene: 9. The germline CDR1 and CDR2 sequences are MNHEY and SVGEGT. For the CDR3, the DNA is TGTGCCAGCAGTGGCGGACTAGCGGGAGGTAACGGGCAGTTCTTC. This gives the protein CASSGGLAGGNGQFF.

The sample holds a few counts of this clonotype. The genes are TRBV27 and TRBJ2-1; 8 bases map to TRBD2. The CDR3 contains 16 residues. The germline V gene has CDR1 MNHEY and CDR2 SMNVEV (reference sequence). Trimming cost V 6 bases and J 0 bases; bases outside gene matches: 7. Written as DNA, the CDR3 is TGTGCCAGCAGATTAATAGCGGGAAGCTCCTACAATGAGCAGTTCTTC. Translated, it gives CASRLIAGSSYNEQFF.

There are many counts of this clonotype. The genes are TRBV29-1 and TRBJ2-2, with D tentatively TRBD1 (5 bases). The V gene lost 5 bases and the J gene lost 2 bases, with 12 bases spanning the gap. The CDR3 totals 14 residues. Germline V gene data show CDR1 as SQVTM and CDR2 as ANQGSEA. The CDR3 spells CSVMTDINTGELFF. In nucleotides, the CDR3 is TGCAGCGTTATGACAGATATTAACACCGGGGAGCTGTTTTTT.

V gene TRBV20-1 combines with J gene TRBJ2-7; 9 bases map to TRBD1. The V segment lost 6 bases and the J segment 6 bases; nucleotides outside the gene matches: 12. CDR1 DFQATT and CDR2 SNEGSKA come from the germline V gene (reference sequence). This CDR3 is built from 14 residues. The CDR3, as DNA: TGCAGTGCACCGGGGACAGGGCTACAGGTCGAGCAGTACTTC. Its protein is CSAPGTGLQVEQYF.

The chain combines TRBV7-6 with TRBJ2-6; D not resolved. The CDR3 runs 15 residues. Germline V gene lookup returns CDR1 SGHVS and CDR2 FNYEAQ. V was pared by 5 bases and J by 2 bases, with 10 bases between. Written as DNA, the CDR3 is TGTGCCAGCAGCATCATAGTAGCTGGGGCCAACGTCCTGACTTTC. Residues: CASSIIVAGANVLTF.

The table lists this clonotype with many counts. The J gene is TRBJ2-3, the V gene TRBV6-1; D is uncertain. Trimming shortened V by 6 bases and J by 7 bases, and 17 bases separated the two germline ends. Germline CDR1 MNHNS, CDR2 SASEGT. CDR3 length: 14 residues. The CDR3 sequence: CASSPGYQLHTQYF. CDR3 sequence (DNA): TGTGCCAGCAGCCCTGGGTATCAGCTCCATACGCAGTATTTT.

V usage is TRBV10-3 and J usage is TRBJ1-3, with D maybe TRBD1 (6 bases). This CDR3 spans 14 amino acids. The germline gives CDR1 ENHRY, CDR2 SYGVKD. Deletions cut 2 bases from V and 3 bases from J, with 8 bases between. CDR3 nucleotides: TGTGCCATCAGTGAGACGGACAGTGGAAACACCATATATTTT. Its translation is CAISETDSGNTIYF.

Only a few counts were recorded for this clonotype. The chain has TRBV7-9 and TRBJ2-2, with D uncertain. The CDR3 loop spans 14 amino acids. V shed 6 bases and J shed 2 bases, with 10 bases lying between them. Per germline, CDR1 SEHNR and CDR2 FQNEAQ (reference sequence). The chain's CDR3 is CASRNNINTGELFF. CDR3 DNA: TGTGCCAGCAGGAATAATATCAACACCGGGGAGCTGTTTTTT.

This clonotype showed up many times. This chain connects TRBV7-9 to TRBJ2-5; TRBD2 matches 10 bases. V lost 5 bases, J lost 1 base, and 7 bases stayed unmatched. The CDR3 consists of 16 residues. In germline, CDR1 is SEHNR, CDR2 FQNEAQ (reference sequence). For the CDR3, the DNA is TGTGCCAGCAGCCCCGTTAGCGGGGGGACCCAAGAGACCCAGTACTTC. The encoded protein is CASSPVSGGTQETQYF.

This clonotype was seen more than once but under ten times. The J gene is TRBJ2-7, the V gene TRBV20-1; 8 positions agree with TRBD2. CDR3 length: 15 residues. Germline V CDR1 and CDR2: DFQATT, SNEGSKA (reference sequence). CDR3 in amino acids: CSALYTGGAYYEQYF. The DNA of the CDR3 is TGCAGCGCTCTATATACGGGGGGGGCCTACTACGAGCAGTACTTC.

Ten or more counts support this clonotype. This chain connects TRBV5-1 to TRBJ2-4; possibly TRBD1 or TRBD2 for D (5 bases each). With 0 bases removed from V and 6 bases from J, the gap between germline ends came to 7 bases. This CDR3 has 13 amino acids. The germline gives CDR1 SGHRS, CDR2 YFSETQ. The CDR3 nucleotides read TGCGCCAGCAGCTTGGTTGGGGGAAACATTCAGTACTTC. Residues: CASSLVGGNIQYF.

The chain has TRBV5-1 and TRBJ2-5; TRBD2 aligns across 9 bases. The CDR3 consists of 16 residues. Germline V gives CDR1 SGHRS, CDR2 YFSETQ. Trimming took 4 bases from V and 7 from J; bases not matched to a gene: 14. CDR3: CASSPSLLAGEGTQYF. CDR3 bases: TGCGCCAGCAGCCCGAGCTTACTAGCGGGTGAGGGGACCCAGTACTTC.

The V and J genes are TRBV7-9 and TRBJ2-1; D may be TRBD2 (8 bases). V shed 8 bases and J shed 9 bases, with 26 bases lying between them. The CDR3 runs to 16 residues. Germline CDR1 and CDR2: SEHNR and FQNEAQ (reference sequence). CDR3 in amino acids: CASPRPGGGPGGEQFF. The DNA of the CDR3 is TGTGCCAGCCCCCGTCCAGGCGGGGGGCCAGGGGGTGAGCAGTTCTTC.

This clonotype was picked up a small number of times. J is TRBJ2-7 and V is TRBV7-9; 10 bases line up with TRBD1. Germline trimming cut 5 bases from V and 3 bases from J; bases unmatched to any gene: 7. The CDR3 totals 15 residues. Germline V gives CDR1 SEHNR, CDR2 FQNEAQ (reference sequence). CDR3 sequence reads: CASSRTGTGDYEQYF. The DNA for the CDR3 is TGTGCCAGCAGCCGCACCGGGACAGGGGACTACGAGCAGTACTTC.

This clonotype was found a few times. The rearrangement links TRBV9 to TRBJ2-3; D might be TRBD1 or TRBD2, each matching 6 bases. V lost 0 bases to trimming and J lost 3 bases, with 14 bases between them. This CDR3 has 16 residues. CDR1 and CDR2 (germline): SGDLS, YYNGEE. In DNA form, the CDR3 reads TGTGCCAGCAGCGTAGCTCTAGCGACAGGTACAGATACGCAGTATTTT. Translated: CASSVALATGTDTQYF.

V and J are TRBV27 and TRBJ1-6; TRBD1 is a possible D gene (5 bases). Germline values: CDR1 MNHEY, CDR2 SMNVEV (reference sequence). CDR3 length equals 15 residues. Trimming left V 1 base short and J 14 bases short, with 18 bases between. CDR3 in DNA: TGTGCCAGCAGTTTATTCCTGGGACCCAGGTCGTCCCTCCACTTT. Translation: CASSLFLGPRSSLHF.